This T cell receptor beta chain was obtained from a study of T cell responses to AZD1222 COVID-19 vaccine. Study conclusions and caveats: The peak T cell response came first, and repertoires were sampled only after it. Seropositivity was recorded at baseline in only a handful of AZD1222 recipients.

Concerning this clone: Its antigen is still unknown.

The V gene lost 3 bases and the J gene lost 9 bases, with 12 bases spanning the gap. CDR3 size: 13 residues. Measured with immunoSEQ multiplex PCR; TCRdb has only the in-frame clones, and not every one. Found here are around 110,000 clones, around nine tenths of them singletons; the top ten hold approximately 9.6%. The chain links TRBV12-3 or TRBV12-4 to TRBJ1-5; D is uncertain. This specimen consisted of peripheral blood, obtained on day 0 of AZD1222 vaccination. This TCR was sampled from an adult in good health. The CDR3 DNA reads as TGTGCCAGCAGTTTTTACAGCCTTAGGCCCCAGCATTTT. Translating gives CASSFYSLRPQHF.